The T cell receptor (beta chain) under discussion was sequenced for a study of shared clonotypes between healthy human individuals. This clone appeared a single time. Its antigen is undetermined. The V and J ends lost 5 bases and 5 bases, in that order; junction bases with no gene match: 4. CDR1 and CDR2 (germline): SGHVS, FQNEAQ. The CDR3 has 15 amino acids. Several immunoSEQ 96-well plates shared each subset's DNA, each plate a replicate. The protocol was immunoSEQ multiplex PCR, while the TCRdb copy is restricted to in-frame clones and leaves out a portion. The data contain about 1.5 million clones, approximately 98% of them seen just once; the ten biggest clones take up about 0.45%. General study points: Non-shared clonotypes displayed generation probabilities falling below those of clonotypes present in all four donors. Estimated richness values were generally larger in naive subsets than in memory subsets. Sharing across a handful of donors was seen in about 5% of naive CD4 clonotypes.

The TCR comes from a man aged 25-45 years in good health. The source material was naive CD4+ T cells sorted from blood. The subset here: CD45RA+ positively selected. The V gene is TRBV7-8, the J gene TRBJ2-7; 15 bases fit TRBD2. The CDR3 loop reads CASSPGLAGGNEQYF. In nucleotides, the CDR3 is TGTGCCAGCAGCCCGGGACTAGCGGGAGGAAACGAGCAGTACTTC.